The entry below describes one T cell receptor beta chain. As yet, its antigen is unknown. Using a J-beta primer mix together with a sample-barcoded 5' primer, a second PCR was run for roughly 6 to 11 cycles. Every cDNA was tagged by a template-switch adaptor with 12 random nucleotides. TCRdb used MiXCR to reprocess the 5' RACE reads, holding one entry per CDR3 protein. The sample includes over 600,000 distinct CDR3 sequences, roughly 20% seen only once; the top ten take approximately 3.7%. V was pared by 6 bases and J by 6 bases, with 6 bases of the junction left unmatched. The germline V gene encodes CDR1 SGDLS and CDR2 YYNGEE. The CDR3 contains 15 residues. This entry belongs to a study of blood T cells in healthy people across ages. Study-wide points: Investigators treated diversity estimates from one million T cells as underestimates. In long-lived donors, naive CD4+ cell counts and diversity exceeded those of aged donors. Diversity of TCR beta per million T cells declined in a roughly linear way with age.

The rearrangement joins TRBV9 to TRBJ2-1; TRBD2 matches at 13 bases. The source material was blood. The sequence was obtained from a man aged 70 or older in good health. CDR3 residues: CASNPLAGGFNEQFF. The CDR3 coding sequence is TGTGCCAGCAACCCACTAGCGGGAGGGTTCAATGAGCAGTTCTTC.